These T cell receptor beta chains were read from a single sample in a study of OX40 agonist ivuxolimab in advanced cancers. TCRdb's copy holds only in-frame clones and misses some; the assay was immunoSEQ multiplex PCR. This sample carries roughly 56,000 clones, about 85% of them seen once, and the ten largest clones take roughly 1.2%. The sequencing here drew on CD4+ or CD8+ T cells sorted from blood, taken in a trial of the OX40 agonist ivuxolimab. The receptors derive from an adult with an advanced solid tumor such as melanoma, head and neck, liver or kidney cancer. CDR3s include the opening cysteine and the closing phenylalanine or tryptophan. The order of the fields is D gene, V gene, J gene, clone size, CDR3 protein, CDR3 DNA. The D gene is left open where the match is weak. Size is omitted from some rows. Given values are once, few, many or a class for expanded clones.

>TRBD1|TRBV28|TRBJ1-4|NA
CASSNRGSNEKLFF
TGTGCCAGCAGTAACAGGGGCTCAAATGAAAAACTGTTTTTT
>TRBD1|TRBV6-1|TRBJ1-5|NA
CASSVRTGGNNQPQHF
TGTGCCAGCAGTGTACGGACAGGGGGAAATAATCAGCCCCAGCATTTT
>NA|TRBV6-5|TRBJ2-4|NA
CASSYQGDIQYF
TGTGCCAGCAGTTATCAGGGTGACATTCAGTACTTC
>TRBD1|TRBV2|TRBJ1-5|NA
CASSEWGQNQPQHF
TGTGCCAGCAGTGAATGGGGACAGAATCAGCCCCAGCATTTT
>NA|TRBV29-1|TRBJ1-4|NA
CSVVWLWDNPNEKLFF
TGCAGCGTTGTATGGTTGTGGGACAACCCTAATGAAAAACTGTTTTTT
>TRBD1|TRBV29-1|TRBJ2-1|NA
CSVEDRTQYNEQFF
TGCAGCGTTGAGGACAGGACCCAATACAATGAGCAGTTCTTC
>NA|TRBV6-5|TRBJ2-1|NA
CASSGGTTENEQFF
TGTGCCAGCAGTGGCGGGACAACGGAAAATGAGCAGTTCTTC
>NA|TRBV7-6|TRBJ1-3|NA
CASSPTGFRSGNTIYF
TGTGCCAGCAGCCCCACAGGGTTTCGCTCTGGAAACACCATATATTTT
>NA|TRBV6-5|TRBJ1-4|NA
CASSYVRGAGEKLFF
TGTGCCAGCAGTTACGTACGGGGGGCTGGAGAAAAACTGTTTTTT
>TRBD1|TRBV28|TRBJ1-1|NA
CASSSGQGAPTEAFF
TGTGCCAGCAGTTCCGGACAGGGGGCCCCCACTGAAGCTTTCTTT
>NA|TRBV5-4|TRBJ2-7|NA
CASSLGQGSSYEQYF
TGTGCCAGCAGCTTGGGTCAGGGGAGCTCCTACGAGCAGTACTTC
>NA|TRBV2|TRBJ2-7|NA
CASSSTADSSYEQYF
TGTGCCAGCAGCTCGACCGCGGATAGCTCCTACGAGCAGTACTTC
>TRBD2|TRBV30|TRBJ2-1|NA
CAWSTLERGAYNEQFF
TGTGCCTGGAGTACCCTGGAGCGGGGGGCCTACAATGAGCAGTTCTTC
>NA|TRBV18|TRBJ2-2|NA
CASSPLGSSTGELFF
TGTGCCAGCTCACCCCTCGGTAGCAGCACCGGGGAGCTGTTTTTT
>NA|TRBV6-1|TRBJ1-2|few
CASSGPDYGYTF
TGTGCCAGCAGTGGGCCGGACTATGGCTACACCTTC
>NA|TRBV15|TRBJ2-5|few
CATSRDPGQLQETQYF
TGTGCCACCAGCAGAGATCCTGGTCAGCTTCAAGAGACCCAGTACTTC
>NA|TRBV6-1|TRBJ2-5|NA
CASTTQSGETQYF
TGTGCCAGCACCACACAGTCCGGGGAGACCCAGTACTTC
>TRBD1|TRBV2|TRBJ1-1|few
CASSGQGNTEAFF
TGTGCCAGCAGCGGACAGGGAAACACTGAAGCTTTCTTT
>NA|TRBV6-5|TRBJ2-1|NA
CASSYSGVQGLIEQFF
TGTGCCAGCAGTTACTCAGGGGTTCAGGGCCTGATTGAGCAGTTCTTC
>TRBD1|TRBV5-7|TRBJ1-6|NA
CASTHQGVNSPLHF
TGTGCCAGCACCCATCAGGGGGTTAATTCACCCCTCCACTTT
>NA|TRBV6-6|TRBJ1-1|NA
CASSQQKATEAFF
TGTGCCAGCAGTCAACAGAAAGCCACTGAAGCTTTCTTT
>NA|TRBV18|TRBJ2-2|once
CASSPFPLRDTGELFF
TGTGCCAGCTCACCATTTCCACTCCGGGACACCGGGGAGCTGTTTTTT
>NA|TRBV7-9|TRBJ2-7|NA
CASSLGEGEQYF
TGTGCCAGCAGCTTAGGAGAAGGCGAGCAGTACTTC
>TRBD1|TRBV28|TRBJ1-3|NA
CASSSQGTLSGNTIYF
TGTGCCAGCAGTTCACAGGGGACCCTCTCTGGAAACACCATATATTTT
>TRBD1|TRBV19|TRBJ1-3|NA
CASRSGTDSGNTIYF
TGTGCCAGTAGAAGCGGGACAGACTCTGGAAACACCATATATTTT
>NA|TRBV28|TRBJ1-2|NA
CATHTNYGYTF
TGTGCCACCCACACTAACTATGGCTACACCTTC
>TRBD2|TRBV12-5|TRBJ2-7|NA
CASGAGLANPHEQYF
TGTGCTAGTGGTGCCGGACTAGCAAATCCCCACGAGCAGTACTTC
>NA|TRBV2|TRBJ1-5|NA
CASSEPDGLQPQHF
TGTGCCAGCAGTGAACCCGATGGACTTCAGCCCCAGCATTTT
>NA|TRBV7-8|TRBJ1-2|NA
CASSLGRDDGYTF
TGTGCCAGCAGCTTGGGGCGGGACGATGGCTACACCTTC
>TRBD1|TRBV28|TRBJ1-2|NA
CASSSGQGAAYGYTF
TGTGCCAGCAGCTCGGGACAGGGCGCGGCATATGGCTACACCTTC
>TRBD1|TRBV19|TRBJ2-7|NA
CASAGQGALIQYF
TGTGCCAGCGCAGGACAGGGGGCCTTGATCCAGTACTTC
>NA|TRBV11-1|TRBJ2-7|NA
CASSLGYKAYEQYF
TGTGCCAGCAGCTTAGGTTACAAGGCCTACGAGCAGTACTTC
>NA|TRBV9|TRBJ1-2|NA
CASSAQANRGYTF
TGTGCCAGCAGCGCACAAGCGAATAGGGGCTACACCTTC
>NA|TRBV18|TRBJ2-5|NA
CASSTGETQYF
TGTGCCAGCTCAACTGGGGAGACCCAGTACTTC
>TRBD2|TRBV5-1|TRBJ2-3|NA
CASSLDTSGRDTSTDTQYF
TGCGCCAGCAGCTTGGACACTAGCGGGAGGGATACTAGCACAGATACGCAGTATTTT
>TRBD2|TRBV6-5|TRBJ2-4|NA
CASSYSGAGKNIQYF
TGTGCCAGCAGTTACTCAGGAGCGGGGAAAAACATTCAGTACTTC
>NA|TRBV5-1|TRBJ2-1|NA
CASSLRIGSYNEQFF
TGCGCCAGCAGCTTGAGAATCGGCTCCTACAATGAGCAGTTCTTC
>TRBD1|TRBV9|TRBJ2-4|once
CASSYFGQEGNIQYF
TGTGCCAGCAGCTACTTCGGACAGGAAGGAAACATTCAGTACTTC
>TRBD2|TRBV9|TRBJ2-5|few
CASSVGDSGGVEETQYF
TGTGCCAGCAGCGTAGGTGATAGCGGGGGGGTTGAAGAGACCCAGTACTTC
>NA|TRBV5-4|TRBJ2-5|NA
CASSLGPGETQYF
TGTGCCAGCAGCTTGGGCCCGGGAGAGACCCAGTACTTC
>TRBD1|TRBV19|TRBJ2-1|NA
CASSNPGTGQFF
TGTGCCAGTAGTAATCCCGGGACAGGGCAGTTCTTC
>TRBD1|TRBV6-5|TRBJ2-1|NA
CASSDYGQDEQFF
TGTGCCAGCAGTGACTACGGACAGGATGAGCAGTTCTTC
>NA|TRBV18|TRBJ1-1|NA
CASSLSGEGNTEAFF
TGTGCCAGCTCACTGTCAGGGGAGGGGAACACTGAAGCTTTCTTT
>TRBD2|TRBV6-1|TRBJ2-2|NA
CASQTSGVTGELFF
TGTGCCTCCCAGACTAGCGGGGTCACCGGGGAGCTGTTTTTT
>NA|TRBV5-1|TRBJ2-5|NA
CASSGDTQETQYF
TGCGCCAGCAGCGGGGACACCCAAGAGACCCAGTACTTC
>NA|TRBV7-6|TRBJ2-2|NA
CASSLGIGEAGELFF
TGTGCCAGCAGCTTGGGAATAGGAGAGGCCGGGGAGCTGTTTTTT
>TRBD1|TRBV6-1|TRBJ2-5|NA
CASSATGGQETQYF
TGTGCCAGCAGTGCTACAGGGGGCCAGGAGACCCAGTACTTC
>NA|TRBV6-4|TRBJ2-3|NA
CASRRGPSTDTQYF
TGTGCCAGCCGGAGAGGGCCTAGCACAGATACGCAGTATTTT
>NA|TRBV4-1|TRBJ2-1|NA
CASSQDPTRIQFF
TGCGCCAGCAGCCAAGACCCCACCCGCATTCAGTTCTTC
>TRBD1|TRBV6-6|TRBJ1-1|few
CASIWDRVSEAFF
TGTGCCAGCATTTGGGACAGGGTTTCTGAAGCTTTCTTT
>NA|TRBV6-5|TRBJ2-3|NA
CASSYIGGFSTDTQYF
TGTGCCAGCAGTTACATCGGCGGTTTTAGCACAGATACGCAGTATTTT
>NA|TRBV7-8|TRBJ1-1|NA
CASSRVSDTEAFF
TGTGCCAGCAGCAGGGTGAGTGACACTGAAGCTTTCTTT
>NA|TRBV2|TRBJ2-1|once
CASSVGVPSDNEQFF
TGTGCCAGCAGTGTAGGGGTCCCCTCGGACAATGAGCAGTTCTTC
>NA|TRBV2|TRBJ2-7|NA
CASRGRKDEQYF
TGTGCCAGTAGGGGGAGGAAGGACGAGCAGTACTTC
>NA|TRBV2|TRBJ2-7|NA
CASTKTGLEQYF
TGTGCCAGCACTAAGACAGGCCTCGAGCAGTACTTC
>NA|TRBV5-6|TRBJ1-2|NA
CASTQGRGYNYGYTF
TGTGCCAGCACCCAAGGTCGGGGGTATAACTATGGCTACACCTTC
>NA|TRBV30|TRBJ1-1|NA
CAWSVRSGSEAFF
TGTGCCTGGAGTGTACGATCGGGATCTGAAGCTTTCTTT